Shown below are 26 T cell receptor beta chains from a single sample sequenced in a study of T cells in Graves' hyperthyroidism and ophthalmopathy. Using RNA transcripts as the source, TCR beta CDR3 regions were amplified. Initially, a first-round RT-PCR of the TCR CDR3 employed the HTBI primer set. In TCRdb, the multiplex PCR reads were re-called with MiXCR into one record per CDR3 protein. Of a few hundred thousand distinct CDR3 sequences detected, roughly 20% appear once; the ten largest clones hold approximately 25%. Sample: blood. The receptor set was obtained from a man aged 18 to 30 with Graves' hyperthyroidism.

This clonotype was observed at least ten times. The rearrangement joins TRBV6-5 to TRBJ2-7; TRBD2 aligns across 9 bases. After removal of 0 bases from V and 2 bases from J, the junction contained 5 bases not matched to a gene. CDR3 length: 16 residues. Germline V CDR1 and CDR2: MNHEY, SVGAGI. The CDR3 nucleotides are TGTGCCAGCAGTTACTCAGCGGGGGGCCGGCCCTACGAGCAGTACTTC. This gives the protein CASSYSAGGRPYEQYF.

This clonotype appeared a few times. A much larger clone sits a single nucleotide away, making a read error possible. The chain's CDR3 is CASSGGGLKNIKYF. The CDR3 DNA reads TGTGCCAGCAGTGGGGGGGGACTTAAAAACATTAAGTACTTC. V usage is TRBV6-1 and J usage is TRBJ2-4; 7 positions agree with TRBD2. The CDR3 covers 14 residues. The germline gives CDR1 MNHNS, CDR2 SASEGT.

This clonotype was detected many times. The chain links TRBV25-1 to TRBJ2-5, with unresolved D. The CDR3 covers 12 residues. The V and J ends lost 5 bases and 8 bases respectively, with 12 bases between them. Germline CDR1 MGHDK, CDR2 SYGVNS. The CDR3 nucleotides read TGTGCCAGCAGTCTCAACTGGGGTACCCAGTACTTC. This encodes CASSLNWGTQYF.

In this sample, this clonotype turned up many times. This chain connects TRBV6-5 to TRBJ2-5, with D possibly being TRBD2 (5 bases). Trimming stripped 2 bases from V and 4 bases from J, with 8 bases between. CDR3 length: 13 amino acids. Germline loops: CDR1 MNHEY, CDR2 SVGAGI. The CDR3 DNA is TGTGCCAGCAGTTACATTCGGGGAGAGACCCAGTACTTC. Protein sequence: CASSYIRGETQYF.

This clonotype was seen ten or more times. The chain links TRBV7-9 to TRBJ1-2; 7 bases line up with TRBD1. Germline V gene data show CDR1 as SEHNR and CDR2 as FQNEAQ (reference sequence). The CDR3 is 14 amino acids. The V and J ends lost 7 bases and 6 bases, in that order; junction bases with no gene match: 11. CDR3 loop: CASTQPGQFNGYTF. Written as DNA, the CDR3 is TGTGCCAGCACTCAACCGGGACAGTTCAATGGCTACACCTTC.

The rearrangement links TRBV6-1 to TRBJ2-7; D ambiguous. Per the germline V gene, CDR1 is MNHNS and CDR2 is SASEGT. V lost 1 base and J lost 10, with 14 bases in between. The CDR3 contains 13 residues. CDR3 loop: CASSEVLGWDQYF. In DNA, the CDR3 is TGTGCCAGCAGTGAAGTGCTAGGATGGGATCAGTACTTC.

This clonotype was seen repeatedly, ten times or more. A much larger clone differs from this one at a single base, so this may be a read error. The J gene is TRBJ1-2, the V gene TRBV12-3 or TRBV12-4; 10 bases map to TRBD1. The CDR3 is 13 amino acids. V was pared by 3 bases and J by 6 bases, with 1 base of the junction left unmatched. The CDR3 DNA reads as TGTGCCAGCAGTTTGACAGGGGGCGATGGCTACACCTTC. This gives the protein CASSLTGGDGYTF.

Details on this clonotype: This may be a read error: a much more frequent sequence differs by one nucleotide. The chain joins TRBV24-1 to TRBJ2-7; D might be TRBD2 (6 bases). CDR1 and CDR2 (germline): KGHDR, SFDVKD. There are 14 residues in the CDR3. CDR3 sequence (DNA): TGTGCCACCAGTGATGCCGGGACTGCTGGAGAGCAGGACTTC. Amino acid sequence: CATSDAGTAGEQDF.

This sequence joins TRBV20-1 and TRBJ2-7; 9 bases fit TRBD2. This CDR3 spans 14 amino acids. The V and J ends lost 3 bases and 2 bases, in that order; junction bases with no gene match: 5. Germline CDR1 DFQATT, CDR2 SNEGSKA (reference sequence). Here the CDR3 reads CSARPSGAPYEQYF. The CDR3 region has the DNA TGCAGTGCTAGGCCTAGCGGGGCCCCCTACGAGCAGTACTTC.

Written as DNA, the CDR3 is TGTGCCAGCAGTTTCTCCGGGACAGGCCGAATAGCTGAAGCTTTCTTT. Its translation is CASSFSGTGRIAEAFF. The chain employs TRBV2 and TRBJ1-1, with 8 bases matching TRBD1. The V and J ends lost 5 bases and 6 bases, in that order; junction bases with no gene match: 14. The CDR3 runs to 16 residues. Germline values: CDR1 SNHLY, CDR2 FYNNEI.

About this clonotype itself: A single base separates this from a much larger clone, so it may be a read error. The J gene is TRBJ2-7, the V gene TRBV28; D is ambiguous. The germline CDR1 and CDR2 sequences are MDHEN and SYDVKM. This CDR3 spans 14 amino acids. The V and J ends lost 6 bases and 5 bases respectively, with 17 bases between them. The CDR3 coding sequence is TGTGCCAGCAGCCCTAAGACTCCGGCCCACGAGCAGTACTTC. It is translated as CASSPKTPAHEQYF.

The chain has TRBV28 and TRBJ2-5; 12 bases map to TRBD1. The trim removed 5 bases at V and 5 bases at J, leaving 9 bases unmatched. Looked up from germline, CDR1 is MDHEN and CDR2 is SYDVKM. The CDR3 totals 16 residues. In nucleotides, the CDR3 is TGTGCCAGCAGTCCCCCGGGACAGGGGGCATGGGAGACCCAGTACTTC. Amino acid sequence: CASSPPGQGAWETQYF.

This clonotype was counted many times. The genes are TRBV6-2 or TRBV6-3 and TRBJ2-7; D unclear. The CDR3 length is 12 residues. Germline V gene data show CDR1 as MNHEY and CDR2 as SVGEGT. Between the trimmed V and J ends, which lost 2 bases and 6 bases, there was a span of 8 bases. In DNA, the CDR3 is TGTGCCAGCAGTTACCAGACGTTCGAGCAGTACTTC. It yields the protein CASSYQTFEQYF.

This clonotype has a single count. The CDR3 coding sequence is TGTGCCAGCAGTTACGGGACGGAATATGGCTACACCTTC. Translation: CASSYGTEYGYTF. V usage is TRBV6-5 and J usage is TRBJ1-2, with D perhaps matching TRBD1 (5 bases). The CDR3 spans 13 residues. V gave up 2 bases and J gave up 5 bases, with 9 bases separating them. Germline loops: CDR1 MNHEY, CDR2 SVGAGI.

This clonotype was observed at least ten times. The chain links TRBV9 to TRBJ2-7, with TRBD1 matching 10 bases. Germline-derived CDR1 and CDR2 are SGDLS and YYNGEE. Unmatched junction bases numbered 7, after V lost 3 bases and J lost 4 bases. The CDR3 covers 15 residues. CDR3 amino acids: CASSAAGDRGYEQYF. CDR3 nucleotide sequence: TGTGCCAGCAGCGCAGCTGGGGACAGGGGTTACGAGCAGTACTTC.

Ten or more counts support this clonotype. The chain couples TRBV11-2 to TRBJ2-7; D unresolved. V lost 5 bases, J lost 4 bases, and 15 bases lay in between. The CDR3 has 14 residues. Germline CDR1 is SGHAT and CDR2 is FQNNGV. The CDR3 here is CASSIQNLLYEQYF. The CDR3 nucleotides read TGTGCCAGCAGCATCCAGAACCTCTTATACGAGCAGTACTTC.

The rearrangement joins TRBV6-5 to TRBJ1-2; the D is unclear. From germline, CDR1 is MNHEY and CDR2 SVGAGI. The CDR3 spans 13 residues. Trimming took 4 bases from V and 4 from J, leaving 10 bases between them. The CDR3 DNA is TGTGCCAGCAGTTTCGGGCAGGCCTATGGCTACACCTTC. Encoded protein: CASSFGQAYGYTF.

This clonotype was recorded at least ten times. The chain employs TRBV7-3 and TRBJ2-6, with D unclear. This CDR3 contains 21 residues. Germline loops: CDR1 SGHTA, CDR2 FQGTGA. V was shortened by 1 base and J by 5 bases, with 27 bases between the two germline ends. CDR3 in amino acids: CASSLKAPPRESEPWANVLTF. In DNA form, the CDR3 reads TGTGCCAGCAGCTTAAAGGCTCCCCCTAGAGAATCAGAACCCTGGGCCAACGTCCTGACTTTC.

The chain is built from TRBV9 and TRBJ2-7; 8 nucleotides match TRBD2. The ends lost 0 bases at V and 1 base at J; junction bases unmatched: 9. Germline V gene data show CDR1 as SGDLS and CDR2 as YYNGEE. The CDR3 is made up of 17 amino acids. CDR3 in DNA: TGTGCCAGCAGCGTAGGAGATAGCGGGGTAGGGTCCTACGAGCAGTACTTC. Translation: CASSVGDSGVGSYEQYF.

This clonotype was seen many times. CDR3 bases: TGCGCCAGCAGCTTTTCAGGGGGCGCCACCGGGGAGCTGTTTTTT. This translates into CASSFSGGATGELFF. The chain is built from TRBV5-1 and TRBJ2-2, with TRBD1 matching 8 bases. The V gene's germline CDR1 is SGHRS and CDR2 YFSETQ. This CDR3 contains 15 residues. J lost 4 bases, V lost 2 bases, and 4 bases had no gene match.

This clonotype was recorded many times. The chain carries TRBV6-1 and TRBJ1-2; D gene ambiguous. The CDR3 runs to 14 residues. The V end was cut by 1 base, the J end by 5 bases, with 11 bases between. CDR1 is MNHNS and CDR2 is SASEGT in the germline V gene. The CDR3 loop is CASSEVGGIYGYTF. CDR3 nucleotide sequence: TGTGCCAGCAGTGAAGTCGGCGGAATTTATGGCTACACCTTC.

CDR3 protein: CAWSVPDRDGTEAFF. The DNA for the CDR3 is TGTGCCTGGAGTGTTCCGGACAGGGATGGCACTGAAGCTTTCTTT. The chain joins TRBV30 to TRBJ1-1, with 8 bases lining up with TRBD1. The germline V gene has CDR1 GTSNPN and CDR2 SVGIG (reference sequence). The V and J ends lost 0 bases and 4 bases, in that order; junction bases with no gene match: 7. The CDR3 has 15 amino acids. Full variable domain (rest looked up from reference TRBV30 and TRBJ1-1): SQTIHQWPATLVQPVGSPLSLECTVEGTSNPNLYWYRQAAGRGLQLLFYSVGIGQISSEVPQNLSASRPQDRQFILSSKKLLLSDSGFYLCAWSVPDRDGTEAFFGQGTRLTVV.

This clonotype has ten or more counts. The V and J genes are TRBV9 and TRBJ2-2; 10 nucleotides agree with TRBD2. J lost 5 bases, V lost 0 bases, and 10 bases had no gene match. The V gene's germline CDR1 is SGDLS and CDR2 YYNGEE. CDR3 length: 18 amino acids. CDR3 sequence: CASSVELAGPKGTGELFF. CDR3 coding DNA: TGTGCCAGCAGCGTAGAACTAGCGGGGCCAAAAGGGACCGGGGAGCTGTTTTTT.

The chain recombines TRBV6-1 with TRBJ2-7; the D gene is possibly TRBD2 (6 bases). This CDR3 comprises 16 residues. CDR1 MNHNS and CDR2 SASEGT come from the germline V gene. The ends were cut back, 1 base at V and 0 bases at J, with 13 bases in the middle. Written as DNA, the CDR3 is TGTGCCAGCAGTGAAGAAGCGGGCAGGCCCTCCTACGAGCAGTACTTC. This codes for CASSEEAGRPSYEQYF.

This clonotype came up many times. The chain uses TRBV2 and TRBJ1-5; a possible D gene is TRBD1 (5 bases). The germline V and J ends were trimmed by 1 base and 3 bases, with 10 bases remaining between them. The germline V gene has CDR1 SNHLY and CDR2 FYNNEI. The length of the CDR3 is 15 residues. Here the CDR3 reads CASSEGSGDNQPQHF. The CDR3 bases are TGTGCCAGCAGTGAAGGTTCGGGGGACAATCAGCCCCAGCATTTT.

The chain is built from TRBV30 and TRBJ2-3; D remains ambiguous. Germline CDR1 GTSNPN, CDR2 SVGIG (reference sequence). Trimming cost V 0 bases and J 6 bases, with 10 bases left between them. The CDR3 spans 13 residues. This CDR3 is CAWSVIPGDTQYF. For the CDR3, the DNA is TGTGCCTGGAGTGTTATACCCGGGGATACGCAGTATTTT. Based on the CDR3 plus reference TRBV30 and TRBJ2-3, the full variable domain is SQTIHQWPATLVQPVGSPLSLECTVEGTSNPNLYWYRQAAGRGLQLLFYSVGIGQISSEVPQNLSASRPQDRQFILSSKKLLLSDSGFYLCAWSVIPGDTQYFGPGTRLTVL.